The 27 T cell receptor beta chains presented below share a single source sample, sequenced in a study of OX40 agonist ivuxolimab in advanced cancers. TCRdb's table, derived via immunoSEQ multiplex PCR, lists solely in-frame clones and lacks some. The sample has about 53,000 clones, approximately 81% seen once. This specimen was CD4+ or CD8+ T cells sorted from blood, taken in a trial of the OX40 agonist ivuxolimab. The receptors were sampled from an adult with an advanced solid tumor such as melanoma, head and neck, liver or kidney cancer.

This clone is termed medium-sized. The chain couples TRBV2 to TRBJ2-7; tentative D call: TRBD1 (6 bases). Looked up from germline, CDR1 is SNHLY and CDR2 is FYNNEI. The CDR3 runs to 13 residues. Deletions cut 1 base from V and 3 bases from J, with 7 bases between. The CDR3 sequence: CASSEEQGYEQYF. For the CDR3, the DNA is TGTGCCAGCAGTGAAGAACAGGGCTACGAGCAGTACTTC.

The rearrangement uses TRBV7-2 and TRBJ1-2; D perhaps matches TRBD1 (5 bases). The CDR3 has 16 amino acids. Germline values: CDR1 SGHTA, CDR2 FQGNSA. The V end lost 5 bases, the J end lost 1 base, and 17 bases lay between the germline ends. The CDR3 loop reads CASSAGIQEYNYGYTF. In DNA form, the CDR3 reads TGTGCCAGCAGCGCCGGGATACAGGAGTATAACTATGGCTACACCTTC.

The V call is TRBV5-1, the J call TRBJ2-2; D not resolved. The V gene's germline CDR1 is SGHRS and CDR2 YFSETQ. The CDR3 runs 15 residues. V shed 0 bases and J shed 0 bases, with 6 bases lying between them. The CDR3 bases are TGCGCCAGCAGCTTGGGGCATTCGAACACCGGGGAGCTGTTTTTT. It is translated as CASSLGHSNTGELFF.

The CDR3 sequence: CARPGQPQHF. The CDR3 coding sequence is TGCGCCCGTCCGGGACAGCCCCAGCATTTT. This chain joins TRBV23-1 and TRBJ1-5, with unresolved D. TRBV23-1 is recorded as an ORF, its role being uncertain. V shed 11 bases and J shed 7 bases, with 9 bases lying between them. CDR3 length: 10 residues.

Details on this clone: At one end, the junction sequence differs from germline, possibly due to a read error. The chain employs TRBV7-2 and TRBJ1-2, with a tentative D call TRBD1 (5 bases). Germline V gene lookup returns CDR1 SGHTA and CDR2 FQGNSA. The CDR3 loop spans 13 amino acids. CDR3 in DNA: TGTGCCAGCAGCGGACTCTCGAGACAGAGATTAGGCTTC. Encoded protein: CASSGLSRQRLGF.

The rearrangement joins TRBV20-1 to TRBJ1-2; no reliable D call. Germline V CDR1 and CDR2: DFQATT, SNEGSKA (reference sequence). V shed 3 bases and J shed 8 bases, with 7 bases lying between them. CDR3 length: 10 residues. CDR3 protein: CSASGKGYTF. The DNA of the CDR3 is TGCAGTGCTAGCGGGAAGGGCTACACCTTC.

The V gene is TRBV9, the J gene TRBJ2-3; D call uncertain. This CDR3 has 16 residues. Trimming took off 6 bases at V and 1 base at J, with 18 bases between the two ends. CDR1 is SGDLS and CDR2 is YYNGEE in the germline V gene. This chain's CDR3 is CASTPLGGGGTDTQYF. For the CDR3, the DNA is TGTGCCAGCACCCCCCTAGGCGGTGGGGGCACAGATACGCAGTATTTT.

This chain connects TRBV7-8 to TRBJ1-4; maybe TRBD1 (5 bases). The CDR3 spans 14 residues. CDR1 SGHVS and CDR2 FQNEAQ come from the germline V gene. Trimming took 7 bases from V and 3 from J, leaving 12 bases between them. CDR3 sequence reads: CASKGDRPNEKLFF. Here the CDR3 DNA reads TGTGCCAGCAAAGGGGACCGGCCTAATGAAAAACTGTTTTTT.

This chain links TRBV19 with TRBJ1-1; no firm D call. The ends were cut back, 5 bases at V and 0 bases at J, with 7 bases in the middle. The length of the CDR3 is 13 residues. Germline V lookup: CDR1 LNHDA, CDR2 SQIVND (reference sequence). The CDR3 DNA is TGTGCCAGTAGTTTAAAGATGAACACTGAAGCTTTCTTT. It codes for CASSLKMNTEAFF.

This clone was counted once. The rearrangement joins TRBV7-3 to TRBJ2-3, with D unresolved. Trimming stripped 5 bases from V and 4 bases from J, with 25 bases between. This CDR3 is 18 amino acids long. Germline V CDR1 and CDR2: SGHTA, FQGTGA. CDR3 region: CASSLNPPGMVRADTQYF. The CDR3, as DNA: TGTGCCAGCAGCCTAAATCCTCCGGGCATGGTGAGAGCAGATACGCAGTATTTT.

Note on this clone: Germline and junction disagree at one end, which may indicate a read error. Other DNA sequences of this sample code for an identical CDR3. The chain couples TRBV4-3 to TRBJ2-5; 10 bases are shared with TRBD2. The CDR3 totals 14 residues. CDR1 LGHNA and CDR2 YSLEER come from the germline V gene. CDR3 region: CASSRTSGKETQYF. The CDR3 nucleotides read TGCGCTAGCAGCCGGACTAGCGGAAAAGAGACCCAGTACTTC.

The chain couples TRBV6-1 to TRBJ1-5; 7 bases are shared with TRBD1. V lost 3 bases, J lost 7 bases, and 9 bases stayed unmatched. CDR1 is MNHNS and CDR2 is SASEGT in the germline V gene. The CDR3 extends over 15 amino acids. CDR3 protein: CASSDGDSGWQPQHF. The CDR3 DNA is TGTGCCAGCAGTGACGGGGACAGCGGCTGGCAGCCCCAGCATTTT.

V usage is TRBV7-2 and J usage is TRBJ2-7; D possibly matches TRBD1 or TRBD2 (6 bases each). This CDR3 contains 14 residues. The germline V and J ends were trimmed by 7 bases and 3 bases, with 16 bases remaining between them. CDR1 and CDR2 (germline): SGHTA, FQGNSA. The CDR3 bases are TGTGCCAGCAACAGGGCTAGCGTTCTCTACGAGCAGTACTTC. This encodes CASNRASVLYEQYF.

The V and J genes are TRBV27 and TRBJ2-2, with 8 bases aligning to TRBD2. V trimming: 7 bases; J trimming: 5 bases; junction bases outside the gene matches: 12. The CDR3 length is 16 residues. Germline assignment: CDR1 MNHEY and CDR2 SMNVEV (reference sequence). The CDR3 DNA reads TGTGCCAGCAAGACAGCGGGAGTTATGTGGACCGGGGAGCTGTTTTTT. This codes for CASKTAGVMWTGELFF.

This chain links TRBV2 with TRBJ2-4; no definite D call. Germline CDR1 SNHLY, CDR2 FYNNEI. V gave up 4 bases and J gave up 6 bases, with 10 bases separating them. There are 13 residues in the CDR3. CDR3 nucleotides: TGTGCCAGCAGTGGCCGGACGAGAAACATTCAGTACTTC. Translated: CASSGRTRNIQYF. Together with reference TRBV2 and TRBJ2-4, the CDR3 gives the full variable domain: EPEVTQTPSHQVTQMGQEVILRCVPISNHLYFYWYRQILGQKVEFLVSFYNNEISEKSEIFDDQFSVERPDGSNFTLKIRSTKLEDSAMYFCASSGRTRNIQYFGAGTRLSVL.

The V and J genes are TRBV19 and TRBJ2-7; D ambiguous. This CDR3 contains 13 residues. Trimming took off 0 bases at V and 2 bases at J, with 5 bases between the two ends. Germline CDR1 and CDR2: LNHDA and SQIVND (reference sequence). In DNA form, the CDR3 reads TGTGCCAGTAGTATAGATCGGACCTACGAGCAGTACTTC. It yields the protein CASSIDRTYEQYF.

CDR3 DNA: TGCGCCAGCAGCACCGACGGAGATCTCAGCACAGATACGCAGTATTTT. It encodes CASSTDGDLSTDTQYF. V and J are TRBV5-1 and TRBJ2-3, with D unclear. V lost 4 bases and J 0 bases, leaving 15 bases between the germline ends. The CDR3 is made up of 16 amino acids. In germline, CDR1 is SGHRS, CDR2 YFSETQ.

The chain links TRBV11-2 to TRBJ1-1; possibly TRBD1 for D (5 bases). CDR3 length: 15 amino acids. Between the trimmed V and J ends, which lost 1 base and 6 bases, there was a span of 15 bases. The germline CDR1 and CDR2 sequences are SGHAT and FQNNGV. In nucleotides, the CDR3 is TGTGCCAGCAGCTTAGCAGGGTGGTCTGACGCTGAAGCTTTCTTT. It translates to CASSLAGWSDAEAFF.

This clone was counted between two and nine times. The DNA for the CDR3 is TGTGCCAGTAGTACTCCGACGGCAGCGAGATATGGCTACACCTTC. Translation gives CASSTPTAARYGYTF. The chain is built from TRBV19 and TRBJ1-2; D unclear. The length of the CDR3 is 15 residues. Trimming took off 4 bases at V and 5 bases at J, with 17 bases between the two ends. CDR1 LNHDA and CDR2 SQIVND come from the germline V gene (reference sequence).

The V gene is TRBV11-3, the J gene TRBJ2-7; 12 positions match TRBD2. The germline V gene has CDR1 SGHNT and CDR2 YENEEA. This CDR3 is 17 amino acids long. After removal of 5 bases from V and 0 bases from J, the junction contained 8 bases not matched to a gene. The CDR3 DNA sequence: TGTGCCAGCAGCACGGGGACTAGCGGGCCGAGCTCCTACGAGCAGTACTTC. It encodes CASSTGTSGPSSYEQYF.

This rearrangement joins TRBV19 to TRBJ2-3, with TRBD2 matching 8 bases. There are 15 residues in the CDR3. From germline, CDR1 is LNHDA and CDR2 SQIVND (reference sequence). With V trimmed by 7 bases and J by 2 bases, 8 bases remained unmatched. CDR3 in DNA: TGTGCCAGTACCCCCAGGCGGGGGGCCACAGATACGCAGTATTTT. Its protein product is CASTPRRGATDTQYF.

The chain combines TRBV19 with TRBJ2-3; TRBD2 matches 10 bases. The germline V gene has CDR1 LNHDA and CDR2 SQIVND (reference sequence). J gave up 2 bases and V 5 bases, and 7 bases lay outside the gene matches. The CDR3 has 16 residues. The CDR3 spells CASSGSLAGYTDTQYF. The CDR3 coding sequence is TGTGCCAGTAGTGGCTCACTAGCGGGGTACACAGATACGCAGTATTTT.

This clone was counted a few times. The chain employs TRBV7-2 and TRBJ1-5; the D gene is possibly TRBD1 (6 bases). The V and J ends lost 2 bases and 2 bases respectively, with 7 bases between them. CDR3 length equals 14 residues. CDR1 is SGHTA and CDR2 is FQGNSA in the germline V gene. CDR3 loop: CASSLSGGNQPQHF. The CDR3 nucleotides are TGTGCCAGCAGCTTATCAGGGGGCAATCAGCCCCAGCATTTT.

V usage is TRBV28 and J usage is TRBJ2-4, with 7 nucleotides matching TRBD1. The CDR3 has 14 amino acids. Per germline, CDR1 MDHEN and CDR2 SYDVKM. V gave up 6 bases and J gave up 7 bases; unmatched junction bases: 9. The CDR3 region has the DNA TGTGCCAGCAGCAAGGGGGCTAGATTGAACATTCAGTACTTC. Translated, it gives CASSKGARLNIQYF.

This clone was seen a single time. This chain links TRBV5-1 with TRBJ2-7, with no clear D. The CDR3 extends over 15 amino acids. Deletions cut 2 bases from V and 3 bases from J, with 15 bases between. Germline V gene lookup returns CDR1 SGHRS and CDR2 YFSETQ. The CDR3 DNA is TGCGCCAGCAGCTTTTTGGCGGAGCCGGACTACGAGCAGTACTTC. Its protein is CASSFLAEPDYEQYF.

The V and J genes are TRBV6-6 and TRBJ2-7, with 8 nucleotides matching TRBD2. Germline assignment: CDR1 MNHNY and CDR2 SVGAGI (reference sequence). This CDR3 region has 15 residues. V lost 7 bases and J lost 6; bases outside the gene matches: 14. CDR3 region: CASKLGPAGAGEQYF. As DNA, the CDR3 is TGTGCCAGCAAACTCGGACCAGCGGGAGCAGGCGAGCAGTACTTC.

This chain uses TRBV5-1 with TRBJ2-1; 14 positions match TRBD2. CDR1 and CDR2 (germline): SGHRS, YFSETQ. J lost 9 bases, V lost 3 bases, and 8 bases had no gene match. This CDR3 has 16 amino acids. Here the CDR3 reads CASSSGTSGSLSEQFF. The CDR3 bases are TGCGCCAGCAGCTCCGGGACTAGCGGGAGTCTTAGTGAGCAGTTCTTC.